These 9 T cell receptor beta chains were all obtained from the same sample, sequenced in a study of cytomegalovirus exposure and HLA in healthy donors. The protocol was immunoSEQ multiplex PCR, while the TCRdb copy is restricted to in-frame clones and leaves out a portion. This table has 130,000 or so clones, around 92% appearing once. The sample consisted of PBMCs. The receptor set was obtained from a man aged 30 to 45 in good health and CMV-seronegative.

This clone has only a few counts. This chain connects TRBV28 to TRBJ1-6; weak D call: TRBD1 (5 bases). V lost 8 bases and J lost 11, with 13 bases in between. CDR3 length equals 12 residues. Looked up from germline, CDR1 is MDHEN and CDR2 is SYDVKM. The CDR3 loop reads CASVGPSTPLHF. The CDR3 DNA follows: TGTGCCAGCGTGGGGCCATCGACACCCCTCCACTTT.

The CDR3 nucleotides are TGTGCCAGCAGCGCCAGAGGCGCGAACTATGGCTACACCTTC. Amino acid sequence: CASSARGANYGYTF. This sequence joins TRBV13 and TRBJ1-2; D unclear. Germline CDR1 PRHDT, CDR2 FYEKMQ (reference sequence). The CDR3 is 14 residues long. Trimming removed 5 bases at V and 2 bases at J, with 12 bases between.

The rearrangement links TRBV29-1 to TRBJ2-1, with 7 bases aligning to TRBD1. CDR3 length: 16 amino acids. V shed 4 bases and J 0 bases; nucleotides not matched to a gene: 9. The germline CDR1 and CDR2 sequences are SQVTM and ANQGSEA. CDR3 nucleotides: TGCAGCGTTGGAGGGTGGACAGGCAGCTCCTACAATGAGCAGTTCTTC. It codes for CSVGGWTGSSYNEQFF.

V is TRBV4-3 and J is TRBJ2-3; D gene uncertain. V gave up 0 bases and J gave up 6 bases, with 16 bases separating them. Germline CDR1 LGHNA, CDR2 YSLEER. The CDR3 has 16 residues. The CDR3 loop reads CASSQDYSPLGDTQYF. CDR3 in DNA: TGCGCCAGCAGCCAAGATTACAGCCCCTTGGGTGATACGCAGTATTTT.

The chain recombines TRBV4-2 with TRBJ2-7; 9 bases are shared with TRBD2. Trimming at V came to 0 bases and at J to 2 bases, leaving 5 bases not matched to a gene. CDR1 and CDR2 from the germline V gene are LGHNA and YNFKEQ. The CDR3 loop spans 16 amino acids. CDR3 DNA sequence: TGTGCCAGCAGCCAAGAAGGGCGGGGGGGTACCTACGAGCAGTACTTC. Protein: CASSQEGRGGTYEQYF.

This clone has only one observation. The V gene is TRBV9, the J gene TRBJ2-7; D is uncertain. CDR3 length: 12 residues. The ends were cut back, 3 bases at V and 2 bases at J, with 6 bases in the middle. In germline, CDR1 is SGDLS, CDR2 YYNGEE. The CDR3 reads CASSATPYEQYF. The CDR3 DNA reads as TGTGCCAGCAGCGCCACACCCTACGAGCAGTACTTC.

This chain links TRBV7-6 with TRBJ1-1; unclear D gene. The V and J ends lost 3 bases and 3 bases respectively, with 17 bases between them. Per the germline V gene, CDR1 is SGHVS and CDR2 is FNYEAQ. The CDR3 consists of 16 residues. The chain's CDR3 is CASSFYPYGEDTEAFF. The CDR3 DNA reads as TGTGCCAGCAGCTTTTATCCGTATGGGGAGGACACTGAAGCTTTCTTT.

The chain combines TRBV9 with TRBJ2-2; D gene unclear. The length of the CDR3 is 15 residues. CDR1 SGDLS and CDR2 YYNGEE come from the germline V gene. V dropped 3 bases and J dropped 0 bases, with 9 bases sitting between them. The chain's CDR3 is CASSARRANTGELFF. Here the CDR3 DNA reads TGTGCCAGCAGCGCACGACGGGCGAACACCGGGGAGCTGTTTTTT.

The chain couples TRBV19 to TRBJ2-6; 7 bases agree with TRBD1. The junction had 2 bases not matched to a gene; V was cut back by 4 bases and J by 2 bases. Germline V gene data show CDR1 as LNHDA and CDR2 as SQIVND (reference sequence). The CDR3 loop spans 15 amino acids. CDR3 nucleotides: TGTGCCAGTAGTAGAGACAGGGCTGGGGCCAACGTCCTGACTTTC. Translation gives CASSRDRAGANVLTF.